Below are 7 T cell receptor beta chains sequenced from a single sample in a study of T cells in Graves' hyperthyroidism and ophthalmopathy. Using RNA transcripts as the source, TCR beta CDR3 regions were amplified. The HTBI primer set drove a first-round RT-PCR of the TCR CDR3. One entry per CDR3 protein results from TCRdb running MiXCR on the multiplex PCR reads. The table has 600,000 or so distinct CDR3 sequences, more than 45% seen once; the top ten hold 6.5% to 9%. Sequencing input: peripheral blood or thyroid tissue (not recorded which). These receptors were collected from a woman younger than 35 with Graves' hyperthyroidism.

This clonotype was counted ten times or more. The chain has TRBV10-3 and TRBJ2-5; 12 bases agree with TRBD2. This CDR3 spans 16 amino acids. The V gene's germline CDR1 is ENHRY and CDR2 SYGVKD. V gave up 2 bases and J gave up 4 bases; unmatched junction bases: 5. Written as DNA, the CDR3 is TGTGCCATCAGTGAGCCGACTAGCGGGAGTGGAGAGACCCAGTACTTC. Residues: CAISEPTSGSGETQYF.

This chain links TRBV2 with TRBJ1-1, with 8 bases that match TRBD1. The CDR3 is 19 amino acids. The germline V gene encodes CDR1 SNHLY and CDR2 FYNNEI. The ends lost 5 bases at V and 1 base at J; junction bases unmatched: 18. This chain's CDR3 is CASSYATRGLKLPNTEAFF. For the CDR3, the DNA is TGTGCCAGCAGTTACGCGACCAGGGGGCTAAAATTGCCGAACACTGAAGCTTTCTTT.

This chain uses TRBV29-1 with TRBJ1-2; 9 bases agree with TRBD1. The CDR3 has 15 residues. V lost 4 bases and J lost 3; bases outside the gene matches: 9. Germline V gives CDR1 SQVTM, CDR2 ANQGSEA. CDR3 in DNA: TGCAGCGTTGCAATAACCGGGACAGGGCACTATGGCTACACCTTC. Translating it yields CSVAITGTGHYGYTF. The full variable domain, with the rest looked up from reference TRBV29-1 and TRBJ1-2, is SAVISQKPSRDICQRGTSLTIQCQVDSQVTMMFWYRQQPGQSLTLIATANQGSEATYESGFVIDKFPISRPNLTFSTLTVSNMSPEDSSIYLCSVAITGTGHYGYTFGSGTRLTVV.

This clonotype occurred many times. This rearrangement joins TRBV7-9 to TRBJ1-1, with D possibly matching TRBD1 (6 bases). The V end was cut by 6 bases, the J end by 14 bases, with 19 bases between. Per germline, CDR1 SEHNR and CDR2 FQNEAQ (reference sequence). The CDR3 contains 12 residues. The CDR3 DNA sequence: TGTGCCAGCAGGGCAGGGGCCGGTGGGTCGTTCTTT. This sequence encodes CASRAGAGGSFF.

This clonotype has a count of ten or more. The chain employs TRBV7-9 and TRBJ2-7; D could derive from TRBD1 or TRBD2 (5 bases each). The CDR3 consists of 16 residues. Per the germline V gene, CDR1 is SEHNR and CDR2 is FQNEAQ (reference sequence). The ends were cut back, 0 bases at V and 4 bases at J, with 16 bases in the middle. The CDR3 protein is CASSLAARVGSYEQYF. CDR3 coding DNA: TGTGCCAGCAGCTTAGCTGCCAGGGTGGGGAGTTACGAGCAGTACTTC.

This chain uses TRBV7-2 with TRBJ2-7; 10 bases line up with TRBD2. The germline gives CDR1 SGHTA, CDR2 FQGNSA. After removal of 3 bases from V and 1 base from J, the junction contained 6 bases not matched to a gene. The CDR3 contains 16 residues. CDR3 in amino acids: CASSLGLAGASYEQYF. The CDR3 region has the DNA TGTGCCAGCAGCTTGGGGCTAGCGGGAGCATCCTACGAGCAGTACTTC.

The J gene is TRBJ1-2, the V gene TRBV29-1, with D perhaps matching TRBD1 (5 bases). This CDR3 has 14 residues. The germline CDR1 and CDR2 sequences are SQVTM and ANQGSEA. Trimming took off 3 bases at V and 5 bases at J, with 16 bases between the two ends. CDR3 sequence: CSVDGLAGRYGYTF. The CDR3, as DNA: TGCAGCGTTGACGGTCTAGCGGGACGGTATGGCTACACCTTC.